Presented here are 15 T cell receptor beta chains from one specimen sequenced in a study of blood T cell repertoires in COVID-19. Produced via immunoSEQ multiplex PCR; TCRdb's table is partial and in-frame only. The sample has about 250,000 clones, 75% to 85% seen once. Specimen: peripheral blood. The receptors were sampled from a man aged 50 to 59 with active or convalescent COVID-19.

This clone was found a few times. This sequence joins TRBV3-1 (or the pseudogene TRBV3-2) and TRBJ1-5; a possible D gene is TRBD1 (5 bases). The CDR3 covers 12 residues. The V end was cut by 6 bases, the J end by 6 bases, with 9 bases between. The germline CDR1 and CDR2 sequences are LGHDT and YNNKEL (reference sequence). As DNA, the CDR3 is TGTGCCAGCAGTTATCAGGGTCAGCCCCAGCATTTT. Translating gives CASSYQGQPQHF.

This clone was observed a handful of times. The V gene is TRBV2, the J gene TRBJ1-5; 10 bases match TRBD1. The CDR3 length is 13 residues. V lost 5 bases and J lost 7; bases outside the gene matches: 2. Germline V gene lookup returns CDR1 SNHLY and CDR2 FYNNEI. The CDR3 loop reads CASSRTGGQPQHF. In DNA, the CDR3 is TGTGCCAGCAGTCGGACAGGGGGACAGCCCCAGCATTTT.

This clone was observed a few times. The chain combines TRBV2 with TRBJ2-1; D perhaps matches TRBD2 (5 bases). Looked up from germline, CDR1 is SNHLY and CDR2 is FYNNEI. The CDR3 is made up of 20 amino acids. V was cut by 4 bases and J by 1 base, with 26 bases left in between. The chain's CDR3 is CASSVDLTGFGSGSYNEQFF. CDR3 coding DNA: TGTGCCAGCAGTGTGGACCTGACTGGGTTTGGTTCGGGATCCTACAATGAGCAGTTCTTC.

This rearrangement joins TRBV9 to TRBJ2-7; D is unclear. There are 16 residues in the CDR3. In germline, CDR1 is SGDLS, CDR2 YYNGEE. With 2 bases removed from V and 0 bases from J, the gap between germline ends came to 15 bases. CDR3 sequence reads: CASSVQAHVSSYEQYF. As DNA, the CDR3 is TGTGCCAGCAGCGTTCAAGCTCATGTGAGCTCCTACGAGCAGTACTTC.

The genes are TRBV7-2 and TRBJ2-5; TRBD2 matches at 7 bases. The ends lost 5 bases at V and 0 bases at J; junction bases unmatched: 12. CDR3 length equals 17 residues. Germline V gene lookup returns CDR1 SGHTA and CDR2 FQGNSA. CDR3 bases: TGTGCCAGCAGCGGGGGTAGGCTAGCGGATAACCAAGAGACCCAGTACTTC. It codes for CASSGGRLADNQETQYF.

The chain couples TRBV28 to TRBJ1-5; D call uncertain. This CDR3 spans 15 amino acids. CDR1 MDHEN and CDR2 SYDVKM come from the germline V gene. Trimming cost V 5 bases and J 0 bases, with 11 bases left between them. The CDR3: CASSDTAYSNQPQHF. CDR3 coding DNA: TGTGCCAGCAGTGACACAGCATATAGCAATCAGCCCCAGCATTTT.

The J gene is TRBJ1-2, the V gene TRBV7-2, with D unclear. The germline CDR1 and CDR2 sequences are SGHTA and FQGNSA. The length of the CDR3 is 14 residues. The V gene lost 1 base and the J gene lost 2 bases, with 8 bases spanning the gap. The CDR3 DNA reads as TGTGCCAGCAGCTTAGGGTTGACAAACTATGGCTACACCTTC. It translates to CASSLGLTNYGYTF.

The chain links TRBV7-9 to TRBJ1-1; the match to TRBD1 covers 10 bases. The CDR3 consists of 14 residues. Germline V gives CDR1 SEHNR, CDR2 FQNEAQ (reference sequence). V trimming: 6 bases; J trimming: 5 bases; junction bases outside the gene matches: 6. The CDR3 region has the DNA TGTGCCAGCAGGTCGACAGGGGGCGTGACTGAAGCTTTCTTT. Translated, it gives CASRSTGGVTEAFF.

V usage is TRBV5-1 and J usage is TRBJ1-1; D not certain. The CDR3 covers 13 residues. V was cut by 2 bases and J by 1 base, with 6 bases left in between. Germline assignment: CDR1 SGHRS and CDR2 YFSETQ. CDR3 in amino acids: CASSFGQNTEAFF. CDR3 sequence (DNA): TGCGCCAGCAGCTTTGGGCAGAACACTGAAGCTTTCTTT.

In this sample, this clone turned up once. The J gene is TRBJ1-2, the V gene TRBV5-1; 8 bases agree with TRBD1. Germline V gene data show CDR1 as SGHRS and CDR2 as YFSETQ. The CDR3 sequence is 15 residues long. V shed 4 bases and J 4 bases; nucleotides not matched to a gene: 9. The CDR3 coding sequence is TGCGCCAGCAGCCCCTATGAGGACAGGGTCTATGGCTACACCTTC. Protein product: CASSPYEDRVYGYTF.

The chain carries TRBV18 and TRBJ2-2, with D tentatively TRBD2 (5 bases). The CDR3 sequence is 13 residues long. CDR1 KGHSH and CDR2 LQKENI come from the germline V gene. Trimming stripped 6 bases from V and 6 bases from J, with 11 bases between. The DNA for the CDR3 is TGTGCCAGCTCCCCCGGGGTGTCCGGGGAGCTGTTTTTT. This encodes CASSPGVSGELFF.

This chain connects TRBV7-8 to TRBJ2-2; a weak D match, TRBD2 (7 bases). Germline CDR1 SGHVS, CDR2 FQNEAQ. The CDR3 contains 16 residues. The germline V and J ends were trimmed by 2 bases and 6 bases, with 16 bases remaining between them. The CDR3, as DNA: TGTGCCAGCAGCTTAAATCAGGCGGGGGCCGCCGGGGAGCTGTTTTTT. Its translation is CASSLNQAGAAGELFF.

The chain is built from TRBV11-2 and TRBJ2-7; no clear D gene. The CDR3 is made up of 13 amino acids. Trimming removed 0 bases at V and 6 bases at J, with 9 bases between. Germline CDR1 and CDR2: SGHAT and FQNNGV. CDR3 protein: CASSLDQVLEQYF. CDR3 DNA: TGTGCCAGCAGCTTAGACCAGGTCCTCGAGCAGTACTTC.

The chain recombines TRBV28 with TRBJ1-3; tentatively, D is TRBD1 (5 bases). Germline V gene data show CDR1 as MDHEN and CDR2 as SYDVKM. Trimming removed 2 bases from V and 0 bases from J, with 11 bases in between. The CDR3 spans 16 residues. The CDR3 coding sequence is TGTGCCAGCAGTTTAACCGGGACTTACTCTGGAAACACCATATATTTT. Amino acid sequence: CASSLTGTYSGNTIYF.

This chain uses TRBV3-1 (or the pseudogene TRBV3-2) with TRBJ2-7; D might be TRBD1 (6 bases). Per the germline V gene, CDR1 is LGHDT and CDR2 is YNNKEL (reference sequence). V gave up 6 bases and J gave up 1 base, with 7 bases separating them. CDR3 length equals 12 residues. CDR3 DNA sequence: TGTGCCAGCAGTACAGGGTCCTACGAGCAGTACTTC. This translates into CASSTGSYEQYF.